This TCR beta chain appears in the sequencing data of a study of blood T cell repertoires in COVID-19. At the level of the study: The United States, Italy and Spain provided the acute and convalescent COVID-19 samples. T cells, B-cell-depleted T cells, or PBMCs provided the cDNA or gDNA that served as material.

The V end lost 4 bases, the J end lost 4 bases, and 16 bases lay between the germline ends. CDR3 length: 15 amino acids. Germline V CDR1 and CDR2: SGHRS, YFSETQ. Clones were sequenced by immunoSEQ multiplex PCR, and TCRdb holds only the in-frame ones, with some missing. The table has about 250,000 clones, just over 85% seen once. The chain links TRBV5-1 to TRBJ2-3, with D possibly TRBD1 on 6 matching bases. The sequence was collected from a woman in her twenties or thirties with active or convalescent COVID-19. Sequencing was performed on peripheral blood. CDR3 nucleotides: TGCGCCAGCAGCGTAGCCGGGACAAGTCCAGATACGCAGTATTTT. Its protein product is CASSVAGTSPDTQYF.